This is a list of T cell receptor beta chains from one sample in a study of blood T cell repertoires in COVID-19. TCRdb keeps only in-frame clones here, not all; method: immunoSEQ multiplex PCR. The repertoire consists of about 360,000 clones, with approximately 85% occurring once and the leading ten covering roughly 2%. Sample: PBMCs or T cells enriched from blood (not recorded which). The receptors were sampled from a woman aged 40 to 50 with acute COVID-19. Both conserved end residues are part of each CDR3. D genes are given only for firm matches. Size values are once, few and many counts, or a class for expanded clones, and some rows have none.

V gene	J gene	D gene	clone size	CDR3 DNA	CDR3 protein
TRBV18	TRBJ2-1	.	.	TGTGCCAGCTCACCAACCAGCGCCTACAATGAGCAGTTCTTC	CASSPTSAYNEQFF
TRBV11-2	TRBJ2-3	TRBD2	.	TGTGCCAGCGGAGAGCTAGCGGGGGGGAGCACAGATACGCAGTATTTT	CASGELAGGSTDTQYF
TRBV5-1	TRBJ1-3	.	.	TGCGCCAGCAGCTTAACCCGACTGGGCTCTGGAAACACCATATATTTT	CASSLTRLGSGNTIYF
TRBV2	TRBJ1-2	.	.	TGTGCCAGCAGTGATGGACAGCGGTTAAACGATGGCTACACCTTC	CASSDGQRLNDGYTF
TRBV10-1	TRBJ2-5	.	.	TGCGCCAGCAGTGAGAGGCGATCCGCCAGGATGGGAGAGACCCAGTACTTC	CASSERRSARMGETQYF
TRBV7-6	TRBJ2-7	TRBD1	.	TGTGCCAGCAGCCCGGGACAGCTCTACGAGCAGTACTTC	CASSPGQLYEQYF
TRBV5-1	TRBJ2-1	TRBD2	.	TGCGCCAGTAGATTTCTAGCGGGGGGAGCCAATGAGCAGTTCTTC	CASRFLAGGANEQFF
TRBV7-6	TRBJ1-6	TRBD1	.	TGTGCCAGCAGGCTAAGTCGGGGACAGTCACCCCTCCACTTT	CASRLSRGQSPLHF
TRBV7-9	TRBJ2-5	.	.	TGTGCCAGCAGGTCCGGAGAGACCCAGTACTTC	CASRSGETQYF
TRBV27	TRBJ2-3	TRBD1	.	TGTGCCAGCAGTTCACCGAGACAGGGGTCAGATACGCAGTATTTT	CASSSPRQGSDTQYF
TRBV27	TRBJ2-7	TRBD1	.	TGTGCCAGCGGGGACAGGGGTGGCTACGAGCAGTACTTC	CASGDRGGYEQYF
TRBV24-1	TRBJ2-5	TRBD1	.	TGTGCCACCAGTGAACCTAGGACAGGGGGTTGGACCCAGTACTTC	CATSEPRTGGWTQYF
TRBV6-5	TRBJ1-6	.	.	TGTGCCAGCAGTTACTCGACAATGACCCCGGGGTCACCCCTCCACTTT	CASSYSTMTPGSPLHF
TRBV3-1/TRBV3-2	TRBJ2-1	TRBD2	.	TGTGCCAGCAGCCCTCGACTAGCGGGGGGGCTAGGGTACAATGAGCAGTTCTTC	CASSPRLAGGLGYNEQFF
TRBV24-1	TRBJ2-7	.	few	TGTGCCACCAGTGATGGCAGCTACGAGCAGTACTTC	CATSDGSYEQYF
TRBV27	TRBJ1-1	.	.	TGTGCCAGCAGTTTTCGGGGGGCTATTGAAGCTTTCTTT	CASSFRGAIEAFF
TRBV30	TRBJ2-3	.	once	TGTGCCCGCAAAGGGGCAGGCACAGATACGCAGTATTTT	CARKGAGTDTQYF
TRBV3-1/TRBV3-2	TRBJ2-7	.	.	TGTGCCAGCAGCCAAGGAGTTGCTGCATCCTACGAGCAGTACTTC	CASSQGVAASYEQYF
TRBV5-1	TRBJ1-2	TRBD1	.	TGCGCCAGCAGCTTGGATTCGCTGACAGGGATAAATGGCTACACCTTC	CASSLDSLTGINGYTF
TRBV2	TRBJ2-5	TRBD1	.	TGTGCCAGCACCAATGGACAGGTCAACCAAGAGACCCAGTACTTC	CASTNGQVNQETQYF
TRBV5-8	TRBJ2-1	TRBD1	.	TGTGCCAGCAGCTTGGGACCGGGACAGGGGTGGGATGAGCAGTTCTTC	CASSLGPGQGWDEQFF
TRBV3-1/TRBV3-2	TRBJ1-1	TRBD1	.	TGTGCCAGCAGCCAAGGGACAGGTGTAACTGAAGCTTTCTTT	CASSQGTGVTEAFF
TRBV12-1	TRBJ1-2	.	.	TGTGCCAGCAGCTCCCTACCCGACAGGGCTTATGGAGGCTACACCTTC	CASSSLPDRAYGGYTF
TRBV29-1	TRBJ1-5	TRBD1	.	TGCAGCGTACGAGGGACAGGTGATCAGCCCCAGCATTTT	CSVRGTGDQPQHF
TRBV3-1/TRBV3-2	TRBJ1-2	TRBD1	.	TGTGCCAGCTCGGACAGGAGAGTCTCCTATGGCTACACCTTC	CASSDRRVSYGYTF
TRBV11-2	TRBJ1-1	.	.	TGTGCCAGCAGCTTGCTGGGGGGGCGGGGATTGAACACTGAAGCTTTCTTT	CASSLLGGRGLNTEAFF
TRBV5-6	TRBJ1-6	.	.	TGTGCCAGCCAAGTTGGGGCAGGCCGACACCTCCACTTT	CASQVGAGRHLHF
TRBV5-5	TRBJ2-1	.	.	TGTGCCAGCAGCCCTGGGACTGGCGGGTACAATGAGCAGTTCTTC	CASSPGTGGYNEQFF
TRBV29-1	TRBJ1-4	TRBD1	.	TGCAGCGTTGAGGGGACAGGGAGTGAAAAACTGTTTTTT	CSVEGTGSEKLFF
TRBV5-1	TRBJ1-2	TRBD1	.	TGCGCCAGCAGCTCCCAAACAGGGGGAGGCTATGGCTACACCTTC	CASSSQTGGGYGYTF
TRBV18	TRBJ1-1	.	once	TGTGCCAGCTCACCACGGGTTCGGGATTTTACTGAAGCTTTCTTT	CASSPRVRDFTEAFF
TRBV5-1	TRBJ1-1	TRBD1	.	TGCGCCAGCAGCCATACGGACAGGGGAAACACTGAAGCTTTCTTT	CASSHTDRGNTEAFF
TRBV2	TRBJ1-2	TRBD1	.	TGTGCCGGGAGGACAGGGGAAATGGTTGGCTACACCTTC	CAGRTGEMVGYTF
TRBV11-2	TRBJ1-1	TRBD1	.	TGTGCCAGCAGCTTGATGGGACAGGGGAACACTGAAGCTTTCTTT	CASSLMGQGNTEAFF
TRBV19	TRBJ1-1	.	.	TGTGCCAGTAGTATCTCCCTGGGCAGACCCATGAACACTGAAGCTTTCTTT	CASSISLGRPMNTEAFF
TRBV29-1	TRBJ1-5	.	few	TGCAGCGTTGAGAGAGGGTGGGGCAATCAGCCCCAGCATTTT	CSVERGWGNQPQHF
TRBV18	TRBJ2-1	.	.	TGTGCCAGCTCACCTGCGACAGACTACAATGAGCAGTTCTTC	CASSPATDYNEQFF
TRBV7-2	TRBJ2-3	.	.	TGTGCCAGCAGCTTTGCCGCGGTGTCAGATACGCAGTATTTT	CASSFAAVSDTQYF
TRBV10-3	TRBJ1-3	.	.	TGTGCCGTACAGAACTCTGGAAACACCATATATTTT	CAVQNSGNTIYF
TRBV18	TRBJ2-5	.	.	TGTGCCAGCTCAACTCAAGAGACCCAGTACTTC	CASSTQETQYF
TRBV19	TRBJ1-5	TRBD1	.	TGTGCCAGTAGTATCCGGACAGGGGGCAATCAGCCCCAGCATTTT	CASSIRTGGNQPQHF
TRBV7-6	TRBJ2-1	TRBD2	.	TGTGCCAGCAGCGGAGAGCGGGGGGGCTACAATGAGCAGTTCTTC	CASSGERGGYNEQFF
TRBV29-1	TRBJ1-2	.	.	TGCAGCGCCGAGGGCATCGTTTCTAACTATGGCTACACCTTC	CSAEGIVSNYGYTF
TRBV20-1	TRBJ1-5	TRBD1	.	TGCAGTGCTAGTGGGGGACAGTTCAATCAGCCCCAGCATTTT	CSASGGQFNQPQHF
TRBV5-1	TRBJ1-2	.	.	TGCGCCAGCAGCCGTACGTCTCGGGGGGAAAACTATGGCTACACCTTC	CASSRTSRGENYGYTF
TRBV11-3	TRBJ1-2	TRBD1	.	TGTGCCAGCAGCAGTACAGGGGGCTATGGCTACACCTTC	CASSSTGGYGYTF
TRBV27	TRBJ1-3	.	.	TGTGCCAGCAGTTTATTCGGGACAATCAAGGCTGGAAACACCATATATTTT	CASSLFGTIKAGNTIYF
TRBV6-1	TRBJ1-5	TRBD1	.	TGTGCCAGCCGTGAATGGGGACAGAATCAGCCCCAGCATTTT	CASREWGQNQPQHF
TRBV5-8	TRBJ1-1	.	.	TGTGCCAGCAGCTTGTGGGGGGGGACTGAAGCTTTCTTT	CASSLWGGTEAFF
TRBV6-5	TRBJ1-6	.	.	TGTGCCAGCAGTTACATGATGAGCTCACCCCTCCACTTT	CASSYMMSSPLHF
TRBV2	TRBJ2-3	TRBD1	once	TGTGCCAGCAGTGCTCTTCGGTGGGGACAGGGGCTTGGAGATACGCAGTATTTT	CASSALRWGQGLGDTQYF
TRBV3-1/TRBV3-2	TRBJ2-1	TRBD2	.	TGTGCCAGCAGCCAAGAAGGTCGGGGGGGCAACAATGAGCAGTTCTTC	CASSQEGRGGNNEQFF
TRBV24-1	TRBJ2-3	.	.	TGTGCCACCAGTAACCGGGGGAGCACAGATACGCAGTATTTT	CATSNRGSTDTQYF
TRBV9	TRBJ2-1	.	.	TGTGCCAGCAACCGGGGTGATGAGCAGTTCTTC	CASNRGDEQFF
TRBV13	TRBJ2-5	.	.	TGTGCCAGCAGCTTAGACGGGACTCCCTCAGGGGGAAAGACCCAGTACTTC	CASSLDGTPSGGKTQYF
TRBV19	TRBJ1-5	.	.	TGTGCCAGTAGTAACCCGAAGACCGACTATAGCAATCAGCCCCAGCATTTT	CASSNPKTDYSNQPQHF
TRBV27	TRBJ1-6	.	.	TGTGCCAGCAGTTCGGGTCGCGCTTCACCCCTCCACTTT	CASSSGRASPLHF